These T cell receptor beta chains were read from a single sample in a study of early T cells in non-severe SARS-CoV-2 infection. From the 5' RACE reads, TCRdb called clonotypes with MiXCR, one entry per CDR3 protein. In the table there are under 50,000 distinct CDR3 sequences, 4.5% to 7% of which are singletons. The sequenced material came from whole blood. Source of these receptors: an adult who was a healthcare worker with PCR-confirmed SARS-CoV-2 infection or an uninfected control (not recorded which). Both conserved end residues are part of each CDR3.

length	V	CDR3
14	TRBV6-6	CASSFYREEGGYTF
13	TRBV10-3	CAISVLATDTQYF
15	TRBV5-1	CASSSGQGAATEAFF
12	TRBV6-2/TRBV6-3	CASSYQRGDAFF
14	TRBV18	CASSPTGSDQPQHF
13	TRBV6-5	CASSSHTGAVAFF
17	TRBV5-6	CASSLAKRERGRPEAFF
12	TRBV3-1	CASSPLADPLYF
15	TRBV25-1	CASSGGGYSNQPQHF
17	TRBV3-1	CASSLWTGAEANEKLFF
13	TRBV12-3/TRBV12-4	CATRTGVAGELFF
12	TRBV11-1	CASSFHQETQYF
13	TRBV29-1	CSVHLAGYNEQFF
15	TRBV11-2	CASGKAGDVQETQYF
15	TRBV19	CASTTGTGGGQPQHF
15	TRBV2	CASSERGTRGNEQFF
14	TRBV11-2	CASSPWTGGSEQFF
14	TRBV12-3/TRBV12-4	CASTLDSSNYGYTF
14	TRBV11-3	CASSLADRADGYTF
16	TRBV3-1	CASSPTSGTDPGELFF
13	TRBV19	CASSESERNEQFF
15	TRBV20-1	CSARSWGRGSYEQYF
13	TRBV5-1	CASSLNSRETQYF
12	TRBV6-1	CASRGANYGYTF
16	TRBV5-1	CASSLIGTSGHNEQFF
12	TRBV6-1	CASGSLPSPLHF
14	TRBV20-1	CSARDRRGHTSYTF
13	TRBV29-1	CSVEEGRGQPQHF
12	TRBV10-3	CAIAAEAYEQYF
13	TRBV6-5	CASSYSTGQDYTF
12	TRBV11-3	CASSLRAGELFF
15	TRBV19	CASSISGKGNQPQHF
12	TRBV13	CASSSGPDTQYF
17	TRBV11-2	CASSLEIGVRDTNEQYF
15	TRBV28	CASSLGSGATGEQYF
13	TRBV7-8	CASSRLSNYGYTF
14	TRBV12-3/TRBV12-4	CASSFGSSGSPLHF
15	TRBV6-6	CASLRQGATNQPQHF
15	TRBV5-1	CASGRWTSGTDTQYF
15	TRBV19	CASSIREVGTGELFF
11	TRBV19	CASSSGAEAFF
14	TRBV27	CASRFTGGGRELFF
15	TRBV5-6	CASSRLGTGFYEQYF
14	TRBV29-1	CSVGQGASSYEQYF
12	TRBV18	CVSSGNNQPQHF
15	TRBV19	CASGSSGRAVDEQFF
15	TRBV7-9	CASSTRDRDTGELFF
14	TRBV10-3	CAISGLPGNTEAFF
16	TRBV19	CASSMGTSRPKETQYF
15	TRBV7-8	CASSPPRRIGYEQYF
14	TRBV12-3/TRBV12-4	CASSRLAGPNEQFF
16	TRBV10-2	CASTSRGGDRNTEAFF
14	TRBV4-1	CASSHGLTGDIQYF
19	TRBV6-5	CASTSPPDSGGTSYNEQFF
12	TRBV6-2/TRBV6-3	CASRRLAGEQYF
18	TRBV10-3	CAISPGLAGGLWQETQYF
15	TRBV6-5	CASSYSGIVNTEAFF
16	TRBV7-6	CASSFARNRGSNEQFF
15	TRBV10-1	CASSEWAGEYTEAFF
13	TRBV13	CASSEQGGSGYTF